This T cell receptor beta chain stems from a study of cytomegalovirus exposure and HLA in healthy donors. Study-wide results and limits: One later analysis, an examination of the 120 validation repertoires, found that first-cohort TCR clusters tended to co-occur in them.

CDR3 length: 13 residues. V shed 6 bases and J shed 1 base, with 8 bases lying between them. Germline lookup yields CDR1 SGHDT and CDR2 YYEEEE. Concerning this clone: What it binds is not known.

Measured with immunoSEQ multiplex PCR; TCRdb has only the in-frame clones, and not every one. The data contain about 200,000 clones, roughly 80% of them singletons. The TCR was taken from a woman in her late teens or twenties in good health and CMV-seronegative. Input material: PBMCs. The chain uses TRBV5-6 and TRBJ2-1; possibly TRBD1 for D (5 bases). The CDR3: CASTDRSYNEQFF. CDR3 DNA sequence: TGTGCCAGCACCGACAGATCCTACAATGAGCAGTTCTTC.